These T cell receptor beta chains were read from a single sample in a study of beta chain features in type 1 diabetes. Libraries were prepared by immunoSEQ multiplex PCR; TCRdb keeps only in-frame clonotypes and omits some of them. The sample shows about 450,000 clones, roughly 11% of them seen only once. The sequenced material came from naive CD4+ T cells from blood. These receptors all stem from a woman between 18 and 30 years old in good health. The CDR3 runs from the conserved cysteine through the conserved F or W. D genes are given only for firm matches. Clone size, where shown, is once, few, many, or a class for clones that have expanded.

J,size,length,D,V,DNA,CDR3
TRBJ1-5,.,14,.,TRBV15,TGTGCCACCAGCAGAGATCTCAGCATTCAGCCCCAGCATTTT,CATSRDLSIQPQHF
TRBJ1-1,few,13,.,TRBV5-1,TGCGCCAGCAGTATTCAGGTGAACACTGAAGCTTTCTTT,CASSIQVNTEAFF
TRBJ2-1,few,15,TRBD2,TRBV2,TGTGCCAGCAGGTCCGGTGCGGGGGCCTACAATGAGCAGTTCTTC,CASRSGAGAYNEQFF
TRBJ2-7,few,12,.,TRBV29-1,TGCAGCGGGGGGAGGAACGGATACGAGCAGTACTTC,CSGGRNGYEQYF
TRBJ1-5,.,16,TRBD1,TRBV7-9,TGTGCCAGCAGCTTGACCGGGACAGAGAGCAATCAGCCCCAGCATTTT,CASSLTGTESNQPQHF
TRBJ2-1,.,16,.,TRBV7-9,TGTGCCAGCAGTCTGCGGGGTGCTAACTCCTACAATGAGCAGTTCTTC,CASSLRGANSYNEQFF
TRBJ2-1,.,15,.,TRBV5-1,TGCGCCAGCAGCTACCAACAGGGAGGCTACAATGAGCAGTTCTTC,CASSYQQGGYNEQFF
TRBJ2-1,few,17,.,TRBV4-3,TGCGCCAGCAGCCAAATCTTTCCGGCCCTCTCCTACAATGAGCAGTTCTTC,CASSQIFPALSYNEQFF
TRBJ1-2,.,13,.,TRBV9,TGTGCCAGCAGCGTAAGCCAAGGGAATGGCTACACCTTC,CASSVSQGNGYTF
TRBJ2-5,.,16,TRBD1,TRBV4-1,TGCGCCAGCAGCCAACGTGGGACAGAGGTCCAAGAGACCCAGTACTTC,CASSQRGTEVQETQYF
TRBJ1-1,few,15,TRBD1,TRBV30,TGTGCCTTGAGGAGTTACAGGGGCGCAGGGACTGAAGCTTTCTTT,CALRSYRGAGTEAFF
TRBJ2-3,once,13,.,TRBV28,TGTGCCAGCAAGTACTACCCCACAGATACGCAGTATTTT,CASKYYPTDTQYF
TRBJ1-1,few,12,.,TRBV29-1,TGCAGAGCCGGGACACTGAACACTGAAGCTTTCTTT,CRAGTLNTEAFF
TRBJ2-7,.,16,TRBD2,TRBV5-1,TGCGCCAGCAGCTCCTCGACTAGCGGGAGTTTTTACGAGCAGTACTTC,CASSSSTSGSFYEQYF
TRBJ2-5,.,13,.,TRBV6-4,TGTGCCAGCAGTGTCGTGGGAGGAGAGACCCAGTACTTC,CASSVVGGETQYF
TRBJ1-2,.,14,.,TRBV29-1,TGCAGCGTTGGGGGGTTCGGGGCTCTCTATGGCTACACCTTC,CSVGGFGALYGYTF
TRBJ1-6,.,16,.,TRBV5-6,TGTGCCAGCAGCGTGGACCGAATGGTCAATAATTCACCCCTCCACTTT,CASSVDRMVNNSPLHF
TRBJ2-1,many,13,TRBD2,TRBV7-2,TGTGCCAGCAGCCACCCGGGGGGTAATGAGCAGTTCTTC,CASSHPGGNEQFF
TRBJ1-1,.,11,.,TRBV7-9,TGTGCCAGCAGCCCAGAGGTGGGGGCTTTCTTT,CASSPEVGAFF
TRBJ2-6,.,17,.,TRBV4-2,TGTGCCAGCAGCCAAGACCACAGCAACTCTGGGGCCAACGTCCTGACTTTC,CASSQDHSNSGANVLTF
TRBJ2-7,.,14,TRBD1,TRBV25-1,TGTGCCAGCAGTAGGACAGGGTCCTCCTACGAGCAGTACTTC,CASSRTGSSYEQYF
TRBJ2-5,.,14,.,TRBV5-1,TGCGCCAGCAGCCGGCGTGGGGTCAGAGAGACCCAGTACTTC,CASSRRGVRETQYF
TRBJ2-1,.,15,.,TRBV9,TGTGCCAGCAGCGTCCAGACAGCAGCCTACAATGAGCAGTTCTTC,CASSVQTAAYNEQFF
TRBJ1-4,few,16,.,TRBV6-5,TGTGCCAGCAGTTACTCTAGTCCCGGATCGGGTGAAAAACTGTTTTTT,CASSYSSPGSGEKLFF
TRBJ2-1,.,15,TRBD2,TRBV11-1,TGTGCCAGCAGCGGGAGCGGGAGATCCTACAATGAGCAGTTCTTC,CASSGSGRSYNEQFF
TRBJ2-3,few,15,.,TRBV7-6,TGTGCCAGCAGCCCTGAATGGCTAGCAAAAGATACGCAGTATTTT,CASSPEWLAKDTQYF
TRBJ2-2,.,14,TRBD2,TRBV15,TGTGCCACCAGCAGAGGCGGGGGTTTCGGGGAGCTGTTTTTT,CATSRGGGFGELFF
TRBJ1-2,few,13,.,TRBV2,TGTGCCAGCAGTGTTGAGGCTAACTATGGCTACACCTTC,CASSVEANYGYTF
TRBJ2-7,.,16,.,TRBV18,TGTGCCAGCTCACCCAGCAGCCCAGGGCACCACTACGAGCAGTACTTC,CASSPSSPGHHYEQYF
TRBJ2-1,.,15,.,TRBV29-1,TGCAGCGTTGACCGGGCCAGACGCTCCTACAATGAGCAGTTCTTC,CSVDRARRSYNEQFF
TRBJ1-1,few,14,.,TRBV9,TGTGCCAGCAGCGTAAACGGACAGACCGTTGAAGCTTTCTTT,CASSVNGQTVEAFF
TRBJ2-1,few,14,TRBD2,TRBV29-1,TGCAGCGTTGTAGGGCTAGCGGTACGCAATGAGCAGTTCTTC,CSVVGLAVRNEQFF
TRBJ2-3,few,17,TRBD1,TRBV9,TGTGCCAGCAGCGTAAGGGGACAGGGGGCTCGCACAGATACGCAGTATTTT,CASSVRGQGARTDTQYF
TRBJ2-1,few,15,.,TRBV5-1,TGCGCCAGCACCTGGGGTGTTGCGTCCTACAATGAGCAGTTCTTC,CASTWGVASYNEQFF
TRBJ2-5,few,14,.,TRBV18,TGTGCCAGCTCAGCCTTGACAGGAGGGGAGACCCAGTACTTC,CASSALTGGETQYF
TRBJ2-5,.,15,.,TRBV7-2,TGTGCCAGCAGCTTAGGAGCCCTAGATAAAGAGACCCAGTACTTC,CASSLGALDKETQYF
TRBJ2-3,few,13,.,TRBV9,TGTGCCAGCAGCGTAGGAGGGGGAGATACGCAGTATTTT,CASSVGGGDTQYF
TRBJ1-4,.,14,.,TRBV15,TGTGCCACCAGCAGAGTGGGGTCTAATGAAAAACTGTTTTTT,CATSRVGSNEKLFF
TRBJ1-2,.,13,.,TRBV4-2,TGTGCCAGCAGCCAAGTTTCGCCCTATGGCTACACCTTC,CASSQVSPYGYTF
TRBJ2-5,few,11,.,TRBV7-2,TGTGCCAGCAGCTTAACGACGACCCAGTACTTC,CASSLTTTQYF
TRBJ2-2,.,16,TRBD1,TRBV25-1,TGTGCCAGCAGTGAATCCGGGACAGCGAACACCGGGGAGCTGTTTTTT,CASSESGTANTGELFF
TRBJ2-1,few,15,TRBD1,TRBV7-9,TGTGCCAGCAGCCTCCGGGACAGGACCTACAATGAGCAGTTCTTC,CASSLRDRTYNEQFF
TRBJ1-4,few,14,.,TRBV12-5,TGTGCTAGTGGTTTGTACCCGGGCCTTGAAAAACTGTTTTTT,CASGLYPGLEKLFF
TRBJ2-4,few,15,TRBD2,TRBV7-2,TGTGCCAGCAGCTTAGGGCTAGCGGCAAAAAACATTCAGTACTTC,CASSLGLAAKNIQYF
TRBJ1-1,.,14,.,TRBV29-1,TGCAGCGTTCGAAGGACCGTGCCAGCGGAGGGAGCTTTCTTT,CSVRRTVPAEGAFF
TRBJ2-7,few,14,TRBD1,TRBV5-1,TGCGCCAGCAGCATCAAGGGACAGGGCCACGAGCAGTACTTC,CASSIKGQGHEQYF
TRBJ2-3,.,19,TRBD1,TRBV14,TGTGCCAGCAGCCAAGATAGAGACAGATTCAGGGGGATCACAGATACGCAGTATTTT,CASSQDRDRFRGITDTQYF
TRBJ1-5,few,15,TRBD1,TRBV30,TGTGCCTGGAGTTTGGGACAGGTCCCCTACCAGCCCCAGCATTTT,CAWSLGQVPYQPQHF
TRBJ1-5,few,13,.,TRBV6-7,TGTGCCAGCAGTCGTAGTAGCAATCAGCCCCAGCATTTT,CASSRSSNQPQHF
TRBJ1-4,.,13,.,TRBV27,TGTGCCAGCAGTTGGCTGGGTAATGAAAAACTGTTTTTT,CASSWLGNEKLFF
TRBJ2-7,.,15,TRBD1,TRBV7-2,TGTGCCAGCAGGTCCGGGACAGGGGTCTCCTACGAGCAGTACTTC,CASRSGTGVSYEQYF
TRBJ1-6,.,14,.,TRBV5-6,TGTGCCAGCAGCCGCTTGGACGGGCGTAAGACCCTCCACTTT,CASSRLDGRKTLHF
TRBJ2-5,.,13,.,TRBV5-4,TGTGCCAGCAGCTCAAGACGGGAAGAGACCCAGTACTTC,CASSSRREETQYF